The rows below give T cell receptor beta chains drawn from one sample of a study of CD8 T cells in Susac syndrome. From the immunoSEQ multiplex PCR reads, TCRdb called clonotypes with MiXCR, one entry per CDR3 protein. The sample consists of 150,000 to 200,000 distinct CDR3 sequences, 80% to 95% of them appearing once. Sequencing was done on a sample of CD4+ T cells from PBMCs. The receptor set was obtained from a human donor in good health. CDR3s include the opening cysteine and the closing phenylalanine or tryptophan. D genes are given only for firm matches. Clone size, where shown, is once, few, many, or a class for clones that have expanded.

abundance	v_gene	d_gene	j_gene	CDR3aa	CDR3nt
-	TRBV19	TRBD1	TRBJ2-3	CASSARTGVSGDTQYF	TGTGCCAGTAGTGCCCGGACAGGGGTGTCCGGAGATACGCAGTATTTT
-	TRBV5-1	-	TRBJ1-6	CASSFSGGMTPLHF	TGCGCCAGCAGCTTTTCGGGGGGAATGACACCCCTCCACTTT
-	TRBV3-1	TRBD1	TRBJ1-1	CASSPRDRMNTEAFF	TGTGCCAGCAGCCCCCGGGACAGGATGAACACTGAAGCTTTCTTT
-	TRBV7-9	-	TRBJ2-7	CASSDRTEQYF	TGTGCCAGCAGCGATAGAACCGAGCAGTACTTC
-	TRBV19	-	TRBJ2-1	CASSSRGVTGETYNEQFF	TGTGCCAGTAGTTCCCGGGGGGTGACAGGGGAGACCTACAATGAGCAGTTCTTC
-	TRBV6-1	-	TRBJ1-5	CASSRGLGEPQHF	TGTGCCAGCAGCCGAGGATTGGGGGAGCCCCAGCATTTT
-	TRBV4-2	TRBD1	TRBJ1-2	CASSTGQRTVNDKVANYGYTF	TGTGCCAGCAGCACGGGACAGCGAACGGTAAACGATAAGGTGGCTAACTATGGCTACACCTTC
-	TRBV7-2	-	TRBJ1-1	CASSSDRTTEAFF	TGTGCCAGCAGCTCAGACAGGACCACTGAAGCTTTCTTT
-	TRBV14	-	TRBJ1-2	CASSQTLYGYTF	TGTGCCAGCAGTCAAACGCTCTATGGCTACACCTTC
-	TRBV29-1	-	TRBJ1-5	CSVETGGAQHF	TGCAGCGTTGAAACAGGAGGAGCCCAGCATTTT
-	TRBV5-4	-	TRBJ1-5	CASSPGPEANQPQHF	TGTGCCAGCAGTCCTGGACCGGAGGCCAATCAGCCCCAGCATTTT
-	TRBV29-1	-	TRBJ1-1	CSVAVNTEAFF	TGCAGCGTTGCAGTGAACACTGAAGCTTTCTTT
-	TRBV29-1	-	TRBJ2-7	CSVGKGAYEQYF	TGCAGCGTGGGGAAGGGGGCCTACGAGCAGTACTTC
once	TRBV24-1	TRBD1	TRBJ2-5	CATGTGGSGLQETQYF	TGTGCCACCGGGACAGGGGGCTCTGGGTTGCAAGAGACCCAGTACTTC
-	TRBV12-3/TRBV12-4	-	TRBJ1-5	CASSPSGASNQPQHF	TGTGCCAGCAGTCCCAGCGGGGCGAGCAATCAGCCCCAGCATTTT
few	TRBV5-6	TRBD1	TRBJ2-3	CASSLVARQGTDTQYF	TGTGCCAGCAGCTTGGTGGCAAGACAGGGGACAGATACGCAGTATTTT
few	TRBV2	-	TRBJ2-7	CASRFGEQYF	TGTGCCAGCAGGTTCGGTGAGCAGTACTTC
few	TRBV5-1	TRBD1	TRBJ1-2	CASSSDRANYGYTF	TGCGCCAGCAGCTCCGACAGGGCTAACTATGGCTACACCTTC
-	TRBV14	TRBD2	TRBJ2-3	CASSQDRLAGHTDTQYF	TGTGCCAGCAGCCAAGATCGGCTAGCGGGGCACACAGATACGCAGTATTTT
-	TRBV11-2	-	TRBJ1-3	CASSLVNSGNTIYF	TGTGCCAGCAGCTTAGTCAATTCCGGAAACACCATATATTTT
once	TRBV7-2	TRBD2	TRBJ2-5	CASSSGGARETQYF	TGTGCCAGCAGCTCCGGGGGGGCTCGTGAGACCCAGTACTTC
-	TRBV7-6	-	TRBJ1-1	CASSPRARGRGVNTEAFF	TGTGCCAGCAGCCCCCGGGCTAGGGGCCGAGGGGTTAACACTGAAGCTTTCTTT
-	TRBV28	-	TRBJ2-7	CASREERDEQYF	TGTGCCAGCAGGGAGGAGAGGGATGAGCAGTACTTC
-	TRBV5-4	TRBD2	TRBJ2-5	CASSFTIGLAEKTQYF	TGTGCCAGCAGCTTCACCATCGGACTAGCTGAAAAGACCCAGTACTTC
once	TRBV5-1	-	TRBJ2-5	CASSLGDLGGTIGTQYF	TGCGCCAGCAGCTTGGGCGATCTGGGGGGTACAATAGGGACCCAGTACTTC
-	TRBV10-3	-	TRBJ2-2	CAITEEPLDTGELFF	TGTGCCATCACCGAGGAACCCTTGGACACCGGGGAGCTGTTTTTT
-	TRBV29-1	-	TRBJ1-1	CSVEVGGGTEAFF	TGCAGCGTTGAAGTTGGGGGGGGAACTGAAGCTTTCTTT
-	TRBV20-1	TRBD2	TRBJ2-3	CSARDWTSGGTDTQYF	TGCAGTGCTAGAGATTGGACTAGCGGGGGAACAGATACGCAGTATTTT
-	TRBV2	-	TRBJ2-1	CASRVGLRVF	TGTGCCAGCAGGGTCGGCCTAAGGGTCTTC
-	TRBV13	TRBD2	TRBJ2-1	CASSHTSGGSWEQFF	TGTGCCAGCAGCCACACTAGCGGGGGATCATGGGAGCAGTTCTTC
-	TRBV5-1	TRBD2	TRBJ2-2	CASSLGTSATGELFF	TGCGCCAGCAGCTTGGGGACTAGCGCGACCGGGGAGCTGTTTTTT
-	TRBV7-2	TRBD1	TRBJ1-2	CASSSPGQGVVGYTF	TGTGCCAGCAGCTCACCGGGACAGGGTGTAGTGGGCTACACCTTC
-	TRBV12-3/TRBV12-4	TRBD1	TRBJ2-3	CASTRTGVTDTQYF	TGTGCCAGTACTCGGACAGGGGTTACAGATACGCAGTATTTT
-	TRBV6-1	-	TRBJ2-2	CASSALVGGTGELFF	TGTGCCAGCAGTGCCCTAGTTGGAGGGACCGGGGAGCTGTTTTTT
-	TRBV5-1	-	TRBJ2-2	CASSSSSALTGELFF	TGCGCCAGCAGCTCCAGTAGCGCCCTCACCGGGGAGCTGTTTTTT
-	TRBV6-5	-	TRBJ2-6	CASSTVSGANVLTF	TGTGCCAGCAGCACTGTCTCTGGGGCCAACGTCCTGACTTTC
-	TRBV7-7	-	TRBJ2-5	CASSSTEPGTQYF	TGTGCTAGCAGCTCAACAGAGCCTGGGACCCAGTACTTC
once	TRBV9	-	TRBJ1-2	CASSYVQGGSGYTF	TGTGCCAGCAGCTACGTACAGGGAGGGTCTGGCTACACCTTC
-	TRBV9	TRBD2	TRBJ2-3	CASSGDNGGGSDTQYF	TGTGCCAGCAGCGGGGATAATGGCGGGGGATCAGATACGCAGTATTTT
-	TRBV6-5	-	TRBJ2-3	CASRRDDTDTQYF	TGTGCCAGCAGACGGGACGACACAGATACGCAGTATTTT
-	TRBV19	-	TRBJ2-4	CASSVTGGLTKNIQYF	TGTGCCAGTAGTGTGACCGGAGGGCTTACCAAAAACATTCAGTACTTC
-	TRBV5-1	TRBD1	TRBJ1-1	CASSLEGTATNTEAFF	TGCGCCAGCAGCTTGGAGGGGACAGCGACGAACACTGAAGCTTTCTTT
-	TRBV15	TRBD1	TRBJ1-1	CATSPGQTGTEAFF	TGTGCCACCAGCCCGGGACAGACGGGGACTGAAGCTTTCTTT
-	TRBV2	-	TRBJ1-1	CASNYVMNTEAFF	TGTGCCAGCAACTACGTAATGAACACTGAAGCTTTCTTT
-	TRBV6-2/TRBV6-3	-	TRBJ2-6	CASIADGLSGANVLTF	TGTGCCAGCATCGCAGACGGACTATCTGGGGCCAACGTCCTGACTTTC
-	TRBV6-6	-	TRBJ2-4	CASSYSTGRIENIQYF	TGTGCCAGCAGTTACTCGACAGGTCGGATTGAAAACATTCAGTACTTC
-	TRBV30	-	TRBJ1-5	CAWRPIDRIDQPQHF	TGTGCCTGGAGGCCGATTGACAGGATCGACCAGCCCCAGCATTTT
-	TRBV4-1	-	TRBJ1-1	CASSQGGGTAPEAFF	TGCGCCAGCAGCCAAGGCGGTGGGACCGCGCCGGAAGCTTTCTTT
-	TRBV6-2/TRBV6-3	-	TRBJ1-2	CASRPTGDYGYTF	TGTGCCAGCAGACCTACTGGGGACTATGGCTACACCTTC
-	TRBV7-2	TRBD1	TRBJ1-6	CASTLRGAGTGINSPLHF	TGTGCCAGCACCCTTAGAGGGGCCGGGACAGGGATTAATTCACCCCTCCACTTT
-	TRBV30	-	TRBJ2-7	CAWRGHPYEQYF	TGTGCCTGGAGGGGGCATCCCTACGAGCAGTACTTC
-	TRBV9	TRBD2	TRBJ2-5	CASSVGPSGGAETQYF	TGTGCCAGCAGCGTAGGCCCTAGCGGGGGGGCCGAGACCCAGTACTTC
-	TRBV3-1	-	TRBJ2-7	CASSQEGLRQETGGQYF	TGTGCCAGCAGCCAAGAAGGGTTGAGACAGGAGACCGGCGGGCAGTACTTC
-	TRBV28	-	TRBJ2-1	CASSFRRDQAF	TGTGCCAGCAGTTTCCGGCGGGACCAAGCCTTC